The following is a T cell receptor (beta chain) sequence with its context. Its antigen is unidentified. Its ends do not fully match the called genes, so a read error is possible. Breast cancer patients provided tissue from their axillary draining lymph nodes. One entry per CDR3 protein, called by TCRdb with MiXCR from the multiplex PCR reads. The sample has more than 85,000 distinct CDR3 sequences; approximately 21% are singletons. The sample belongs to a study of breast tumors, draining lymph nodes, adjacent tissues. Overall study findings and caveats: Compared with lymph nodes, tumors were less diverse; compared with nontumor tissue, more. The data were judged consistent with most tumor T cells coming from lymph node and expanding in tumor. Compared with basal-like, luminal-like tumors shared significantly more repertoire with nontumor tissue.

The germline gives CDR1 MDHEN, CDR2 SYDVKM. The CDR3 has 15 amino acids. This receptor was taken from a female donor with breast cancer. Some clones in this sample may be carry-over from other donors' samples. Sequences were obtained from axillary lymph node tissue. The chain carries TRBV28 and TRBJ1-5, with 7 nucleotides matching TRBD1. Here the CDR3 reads CASSLGGQSNQSQHF. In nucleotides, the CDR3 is TGTGCCAGCAGTTTAGGGGGACAGAGCAATCAGTCCCAGCATTTT.